The following is a T cell receptor beta chain sequence with its context. The antigen remains undetermined. This sample was included in a study of a mutant IDH1 vaccine in newly diagnosed glioma. Across the study: Commencement of vaccination occurred 4-6 weeks following radiotherapy alone, or concurrently with temozolomide cycles. Males made up about 62% and females about 38% of treated patients, whose mean age was roughly 40 years. Earlier care involved radiotherapy, temozolomide, or both, and the majority received both.

The time point denotes: week 47, end of study. What each vaccine dose contained was 300 ug of mutant IDH1 20-mer peptide, accompanied by topical imiquimod. Patients, over weeks 1, 3, 5, 7, 11, 15, 19 and 23, received a total of eight vaccinations. Method: immunoSEQ multiplex PCR; TCRdb's copy keeps in-frame clones and lacks some. Of approximately 50,000 clones in the sample, about four fifths were seen once. Specimen: PBMCs, collected from a glioma patient whose treatment included an IDH1 peptide vaccine. The TCR comes from a woman between 45 and 65 years old with glioma.

This CDR3 is CASSPARNTIYF. CDR3 nucleotides: TGTGCCAGCAGCCCCGCGAGAAACACCATATATTTT. The chain recombines TRBV11-2 with TRBJ1-3; D uncertain. Looked up from germline, CDR1 is SGHAT and CDR2 is FQNNGV. CDR3 size: 12 residues. V was pared by 5 bases and J by 5 bases, with 7 bases between.